The sequence of this T cell receptor beta chain was determined in a study of blood T cell repertoires in COVID-19. Generated by immunoSEQ multiplex PCR, the TCRdb table keeps only in-frame clones and is missing some. Among some 300,000 clones listed, around 89% were seen once. The CDR3 is 11 amino acids. The V end was cut by 6 bases, the J end by 6 bases, with 3 bases between. Germline CDR1 reads MDHEN; CDR2 reads SYDVKM. The sequenced sample was PBMCs or T cells enriched from blood (not recorded which). The rearrangement uses TRBV28 and TRBJ1-6; D is uncertain. This sequence was found in a woman younger than 30 with acute COVID-19. DNA of the CDR3: TGTGCCAGCAGGCGTAATTCACCCCTCCACTTT. This codes for CASRRNSPLHF.